This TCR beta chain was documented in a study of shared clonotypes between healthy human individuals. The overall study: Three plates each covered CD4 naive and memory; CD8 naive two, CD8 memory one.

The CD4+ fraction was divided into a CD45RA+ naive subset and a CD45RA-negative memory subset. Only a few counts were recorded for this clone. Assay: immunoSEQ multiplex PCR; the TCRdb copy retains only in-frame clones and omits some. The sample has roughly 2.5 million clones, around 94% seen once; the top ten hold roughly 0.14%. Germline V lookup: CDR1 SGHRS, CDR2 YFSETQ. V was shortened by 1 base and J by 8 bases, with 9 bases between the two germline ends. This CDR3 contains 12 residues. The clonotype originates from a man younger than 35 in good health. The chain combines TRBV5-1 with TRBJ1-2, with a tentative D call TRBD1 (5 bases). Sample: naive CD4+ T cells sorted from blood. Subset indicated: CD45RA+ positively selected. The CDR3 here is CASSLSQEGYTF. CDR3 coding DNA: TGCGCCAGCAGCTTGTCACAGGAAGGCTACACCTTC. Filled out from reference TRBV5-1 and TRBJ1-2, the complete variable domain reads KAGVTQTPRYLIKTRGQQVTLSCSPISGHRSVSWYQQTPGQGLQFLFEYFSETQRNKGNFPGRFSGRQFSNSRSEMNVSTLELGDSALYLCASSLSQEGYTFGSGTRLTVV.